The present T cell receptor beta chain was sequenced within a study of T cells in localized non-small cell lung cancer. The CDR3 totals 16 residues. CDR1 is SGHDT, CDR2 YYEEEE, per germline. The V and J ends lost 2 bases and 1 base, in that order; junction bases with no gene match: 7. Libraries were prepared by immunoSEQ multiplex PCR; TCRdb keeps only in-frame clonotypes and omits some of them. The sample contains fewer than 40,000 clones, 93% of which appear only once. A note on this clone: The antigen remains undetermined.

Study-level findings and limits: Uninvolved nearby lung showed the greatest T cell clonality, exceeding that found in tumor. Sequence data derive from only one tumor region, so heterogeneity remains possible.

The rearrangement links TRBV5-6 to TRBJ2-3; TRBD2 agrees at 7 bases. This receptor was taken from a female donor over 55 with stage I lung adenocarcinoma. This material consisted of peripheral blood, taken before any cancer treatment. CDR3 sequence (DNA): TGTGCCAGCAGCTTACAGCGGGACCGCCGCACAGATACGCAGTATTTT. This gives the protein CASSLQRDRRTDTQYF.